This T cell receptor beta chain was profiled in a study of blood T cell repertoires in COVID-19. Across the study: The origin of the acute and convalescent COVID-19 samples was the United States, Italy and Spain. T cells, B-cell-depleted T cells, or PBMCs supplied cDNA or gDNA.

Germline CDR1 reads LGHNA; CDR2 reads YSLEER. The V and J ends lost 0 bases and 11 bases respectively, with 13 bases between them. The CDR3 has 13 amino acids. Original methodology: How many nucleated cells were present was estimated from reference gene primer amplification. Generated by immunoSEQ multiplex PCR, the TCRdb table keeps only in-frame clones and is missing some. The V and J calls and clone size were taken over from that table, and D and trimming were inferred from the DNA. The table shows 300,000 to 350,000 clones, with about 83% occurring only once. Sequencing used peripheral blood. J is TRBJ1-1 and V is TRBV4-3, with D unclear. The source of this sequence is a man younger than 40 with active or convalescent COVID-19. CDR3 residues: CASSQDFQRAAFF. CDR3 sequence (DNA): TGCGCCAGCAGCCAAGATTTCCAGCGGGCCGCTTTCTTT.